Only a few counts were recorded for the clone carrying this T cell receptor (beta chain). The antigen is not known. The data derive from a study of regulatory T cells in long-lasting Graves disease. General study results and limits: Persistent disease exhibited a predilection for TRBV28, TRBJ1-2 and TRBJ2-5.

Sequencing libraries for TCR beta were prepared with iRepertoire HTBI primers and Arm-PCR of CDR3 regions. The authors' processing: Samples jointly harbored 60 or so TRBV and over 13 TRBJ segments. TCRdb reanalysed the multiplex PCR reads using MiXCR and keeps one entry per CDR3 protein. These V and J calls rely on TCRdb rather than the paper's analysis. Among about 660,000 distinct CDR3 sequences listed, 25% to 35% were seen once. Described time point: persistent/refractory GD, antithyroid drugs over 5 years with positive TRAb. PBMC-extracted RNA yielded the TCR library. Germline-derived CDR1 and CDR2 are DFQATT and SNEGSKA (reference sequence). The CDR3 runs to 12 residues. Trimming left V 3 bases short and J 0 bases short, with 5 bases between.

The receptor was derived from a female donor with Graves disease. The rearrangement joins TRBV20-1 to TRBJ1-1, with D hard to call. This specimen was peripheral blood mononuclear cells (PBMCs), taken when the disease was refractory, from a patient treated with antithyroid drugs. The CDR3 DNA reads TGCAGTGCTAGTCCGATGAACACTGAAGCTTTCTTT. This gives the protein CSASPMNTEAFF.